This TCR beta chain was observed in a study of T cells in Graves' hyperthyroidism and ophthalmopathy. The study, taken as a whole, reports: Blood also contained most expanded thyroid clonotypes above 0.001. For ophthalmopathy, model prediction preceded onset by a median 6.5 months.

As regards this clonotype: What it binds is not known.

The V gene end was trimmed by 6 bases and the J gene end by 6 bases; junction bases not matched to a gene: 9. The CDR3 sequence is 16 residues long. Germline CDR1 reads MDHEN; CDR2 reads SYDVKM. TCR beta CDR3 region amplification was performed from RNA transcripts. When the TCR CDR3 underwent first-round RT-PCR, the HTBI primer set was used. One entry per CDR3 protein, called by TCRdb with MiXCR from the multiplex PCR reads. The sample carries about 640,000 distinct CDR3 sequences, under 25% recorded once. Uncontrolled infections, other autoimmune diseases, pregnancy or lactation led to exclusion of patients.

This chain uses TRBV28 with TRBJ2-3, with TRBD2 matching 13 bases. The specimen sequenced was blood. The clonotype comes from a man between 25 and 39 years old with Graves' ophthalmopathy. This chain's CDR3 is CASSGRTSGSIDTQYF. The DNA for the CDR3 is TGTGCCAGCAGCGGACGGACTAGCGGGAGCATTGATACGCAGTATTTT.